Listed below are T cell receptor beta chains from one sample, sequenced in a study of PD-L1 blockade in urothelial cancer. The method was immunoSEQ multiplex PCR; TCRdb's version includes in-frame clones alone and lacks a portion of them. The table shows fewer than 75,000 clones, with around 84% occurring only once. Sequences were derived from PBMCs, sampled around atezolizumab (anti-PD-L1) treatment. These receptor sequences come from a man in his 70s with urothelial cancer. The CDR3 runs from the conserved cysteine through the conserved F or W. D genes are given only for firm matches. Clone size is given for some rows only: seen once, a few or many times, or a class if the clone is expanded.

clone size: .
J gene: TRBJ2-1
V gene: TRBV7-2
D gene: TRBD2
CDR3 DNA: TGTGCCAGCATACCTCCTAGCGGGCGGGACAATGAGCAGTTCTTC
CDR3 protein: CASIPPSGRDNEQFF

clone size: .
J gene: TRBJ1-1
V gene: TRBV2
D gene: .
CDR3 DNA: TGTGCCAGCAGTGTAATGGGGAGGAACACTGAAGCTTTCTTT
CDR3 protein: CASSVMGRNTEAFF

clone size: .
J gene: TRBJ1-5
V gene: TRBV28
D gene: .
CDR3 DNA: TGTGCCAGCAGTCACCGAGGAGGGACGGGTCAGCCCCAGCATTTT
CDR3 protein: CASSHRGGTGQPQHF

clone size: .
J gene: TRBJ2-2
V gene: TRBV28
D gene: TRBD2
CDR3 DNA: TGTGCCAGCAGTTTTTGGCGACTAGCGGGAGGGCCCGGGGAGCTGTTTTTT
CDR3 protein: CASSFWRLAGGPGELFF

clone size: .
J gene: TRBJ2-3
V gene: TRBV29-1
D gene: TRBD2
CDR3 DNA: TGCAGCGTTGAAAGGGGAGCGGGAGTCGGAGATACGCAGTATTTT
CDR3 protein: CSVERGAGVGDTQYF

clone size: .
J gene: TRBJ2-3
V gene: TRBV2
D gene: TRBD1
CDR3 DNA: TGTGCCAGCAGGGGACAGGGGCCCCCGGAGTATTTT
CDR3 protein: CASRGQGPPEYF

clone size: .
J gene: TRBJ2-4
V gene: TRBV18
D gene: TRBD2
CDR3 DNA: TGTGCCAGCTCACCAGGGGGGACTAACGGCATTCAGTACTTC
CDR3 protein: CASSPGGTNGIQYF

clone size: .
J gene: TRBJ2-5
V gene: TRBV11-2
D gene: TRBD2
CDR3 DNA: TGTGCCAGCAGCTTAGGCCTAGCGGGCCAAGAGACCCAGTACTTC
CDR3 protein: CASSLGLAGQETQYF

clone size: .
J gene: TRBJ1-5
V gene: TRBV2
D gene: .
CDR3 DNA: TGTGCCACCTCGGACAGATTGAATCAGCCCCAGCATTTT
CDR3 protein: CATSDRLNQPQHF

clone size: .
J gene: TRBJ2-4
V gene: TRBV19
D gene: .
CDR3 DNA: TGTGCCAGTAGCCCGAGACAGGTCGGGACCAAAAACATTCAGTACTTC
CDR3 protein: CASSPRQVGTKNIQYF

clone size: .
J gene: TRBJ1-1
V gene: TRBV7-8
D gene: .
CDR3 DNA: TGTGCCAGCAGCTTAAGGGTAGGGAGAAGCACTGAAGCTTTCTTT
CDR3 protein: CASSLRVGRSTEAFF

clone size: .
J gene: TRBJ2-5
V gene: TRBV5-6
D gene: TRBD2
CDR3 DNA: TGTGCCAGCAGCTTGGAGTCGGCGGGAGAAGAGACCCAGTACTTC
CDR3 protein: CASSLESAGEETQYF

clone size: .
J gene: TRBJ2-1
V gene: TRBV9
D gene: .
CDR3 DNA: TGTGCCAGCAGCGTAGAGGCGGCCTCCTACAATGAGCAGTTCTTC
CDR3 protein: CASSVEAASYNEQFF

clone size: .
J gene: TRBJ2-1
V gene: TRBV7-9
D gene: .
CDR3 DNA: TGTGCCAGCAGCACGCGGAACTCCCGGAGGATCCCATACAATGAGCAGTTCTTC
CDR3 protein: CASSTRNSRRIPYNEQFF

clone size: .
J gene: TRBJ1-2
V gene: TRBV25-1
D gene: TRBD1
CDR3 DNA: TGTGCCAGCAGGCGGGGACAGGGGGACTATGGCTACACCTTC
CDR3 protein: CASRRGQGDYGYTF

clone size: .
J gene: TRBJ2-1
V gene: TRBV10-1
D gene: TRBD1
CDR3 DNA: TGCGCCAGCAGTGATGCCCCGGGTGGACAGGGTGATTACAATGAGCAGTTCTTC
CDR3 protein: CASSDAPGGQGDYNEQFF

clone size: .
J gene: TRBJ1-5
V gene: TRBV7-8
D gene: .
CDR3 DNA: TGTGCCAGCAGCTTAGGGAGGCTTAGCAATCAGCCCCAGCATTTT
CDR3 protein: CASSLGRLSNQPQHF

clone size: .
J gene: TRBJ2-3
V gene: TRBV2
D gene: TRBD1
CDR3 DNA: TGTGCCAGCAGTGATAGGTTTCAGGGGGCAGGGGATACGCAGTATTTT
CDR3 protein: CASSDRFQGAGDTQYF

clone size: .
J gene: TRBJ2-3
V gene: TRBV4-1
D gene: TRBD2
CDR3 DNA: TGCGCCAGCAGCGCCGCTGAAGCGGGAATAGCAGATACGCAGTATTTT
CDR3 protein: CASSAAEAGIADTQYF

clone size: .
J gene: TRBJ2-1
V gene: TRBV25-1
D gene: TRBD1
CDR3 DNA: TGTGCCAGCAGTGGGAATAGGGGACAGGGGCAGTTCTTC
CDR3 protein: CASSGNRGQGQFF

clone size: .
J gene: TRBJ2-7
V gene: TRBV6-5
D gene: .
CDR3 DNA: TGTGCCAGCAGTTGGGGCAGGGCCTCCTACGAGCAGTACTTC
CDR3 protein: CASSWGRASYEQYF

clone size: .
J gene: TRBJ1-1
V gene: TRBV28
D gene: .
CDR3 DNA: TGTGCCAGCAGTTTGGGAGGAGGAGGCACTGAAGCTTTCTTT
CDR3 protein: CASSLGGGGTEAFF

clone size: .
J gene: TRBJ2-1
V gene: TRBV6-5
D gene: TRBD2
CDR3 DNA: TGTGCCAGCAGCCCCGGACTAGAGCGCTACAATGAGCAGTTCTTC
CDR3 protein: CASSPGLERYNEQFF

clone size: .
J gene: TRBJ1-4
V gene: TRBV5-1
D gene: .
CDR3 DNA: TGCGCCAGCAGCCTGGGGCAGGGTCTCGGAAAACTGTTTTTT
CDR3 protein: CASSLGQGLGKLFF

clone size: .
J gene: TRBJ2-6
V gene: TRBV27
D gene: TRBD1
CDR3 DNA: TGTGCCAGCGACAGGGTCGCTGGGGCCAACGTCCTGACTTTC
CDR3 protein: CASDRVAGANVLTF

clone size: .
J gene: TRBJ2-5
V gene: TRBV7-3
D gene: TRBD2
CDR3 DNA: TGTGCCAGCAGCCCTTTCGGGAGGGCCGAAGAGACCCAGTACTTC
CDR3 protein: CASSPFGRAEETQYF

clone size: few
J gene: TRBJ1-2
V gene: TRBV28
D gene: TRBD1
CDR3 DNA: TGTGCCAGCAGGGCTCCGGGACAGGGCTATGGCTACACCTTC
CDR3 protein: CASRAPGQGYGYTF

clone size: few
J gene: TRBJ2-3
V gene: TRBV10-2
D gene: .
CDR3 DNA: TGCGCCAGCATGGCAGCGAGCACAGATACGCAGTATTTT
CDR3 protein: CASMAASTDTQYF

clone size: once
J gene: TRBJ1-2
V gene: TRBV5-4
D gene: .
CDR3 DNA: TGTGCCAGCAGCCAGGGGACTAGATATGGCTACACCTTC
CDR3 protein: CASSQGTRYGYTF

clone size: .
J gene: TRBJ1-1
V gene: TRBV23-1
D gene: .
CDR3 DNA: TGCGCCAGACGAGGGATTGACGGCACTGAAGCTTTCTTT
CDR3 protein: CARRGIDGTEAFF

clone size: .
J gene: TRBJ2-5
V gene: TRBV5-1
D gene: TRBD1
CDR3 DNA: TGCGCCAGCAGCCAAGGCAGGGGGCAAGGAGAGACCCAGTACTTC
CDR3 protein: CASSQGRGQGETQYF